One sample yielded the 21 T cell receptor beta chains listed below, sequenced in a study of blood T cell repertoires in COVID-19. TCRdb's copy holds only in-frame clones and misses some; the assay was immunoSEQ multiplex PCR. This table has under 350,000 clones, 85% to 90% appearing once. The specimen sequenced was peripheral blood. The source of these receptors is a man between 35 and 55 years old with acute or convalescent COVID-19.

This clone has just a few counts. V is TRBV11-2 and J is TRBJ2-1; 8 nucleotides align to TRBD2. CDR1 SGHAT and CDR2 FQNNGV come from the germline V gene. The trim removed 5 bases at V and 4 bases at J, leaving 16 bases unmatched. CDR3 length: 18 residues. The CDR3 here is CASSTTGAAGGSYNEQFF. As DNA, the CDR3 is TGTGCCAGCAGCACCACTGGCGCGGCGGGGGGTTCGTACAATGAGCAGTTCTTC.

This clone was seen a few times. The rearrangement links TRBV5-1 to TRBJ1-1; tentatively, D is TRBD1 (6 bases). This CDR3 has 15 amino acids. Germline-derived CDR1 and CDR2 are SGHRS and YFSETQ. Between the trimmed V and J ends, which lost 4 bases and 5 bases, there was a span of 18 bases. CDR3 sequence reads: CASSKPYREGTEAFF. In DNA form, the CDR3 reads TGCGCCAGCAGCAAACCCTACAGGGAGGGAACTGAAGCTTTCTTT.

This chain uses TRBV4-2 with TRBJ1-4; the D gene is possibly TRBD1 (5 bases). CDR3 length: 16 amino acids. Germline V gene data show CDR1 as LGHNA and CDR2 as YNFKEQ. V was pared by 0 bases and J by 7 bases, with 15 bases between. CDR3 DNA sequence: TGTGCCAGCAGCCAAGATTCCTCCGGGGGTGGTGAAAAACTGTTTTTT. Translating gives CASSQDSSGGGEKLFF.

There are a few counts of this clone. This rearrangement joins TRBV11-2 to TRBJ1-3, with unresolved D. V dropped 5 bases and J dropped 4 bases, with 12 bases sitting between them. This CDR3 has 14 amino acids. The germline gives CDR1 SGHAT, CDR2 FQNNGV. CDR3 DNA: TGTGCCAGCAGCGACCCTCGAGCGGGAAACACCATATATTTT. As protein: CASSDPRAGNTIYF.

This chain links TRBV7-6 with TRBJ2-2; tentative D call: TRBD1 (5 bases). The CDR3 contains 13 residues. Germline assignment: CDR1 SGHVS and CDR2 FNYEAQ. Trimming took 3 bases from V and 6 from J, leaving 8 bases between them. The CDR3 here is CASSLWTPGELFF. The CDR3 region has the DNA TGTGCCAGCAGCTTGTGGACACCCGGGGAGCTGTTTTTT.

The V gene is TRBV5-1, the J gene TRBJ1-1, with D possibly being TRBD1 (5 bases). The CDR3 totals 14 residues. The ends were cut back, 4 bases at V and 4 bases at J, with 14 bases in the middle. Germline CDR1 and CDR2: SGHRS and YFSETQ. The CDR3 bases are TGCGCCAGCAGCCAAGATCAGGGCATCACTGAAGCTTTCTTT. This gives the protein CASSQDQGITEAFF.

This clone appeared a single time. The chain is built from TRBV13 and TRBJ1-2; unclear D gene. In germline, CDR1 is PRHDT, CDR2 FYEKMQ (reference sequence). The germline V and J ends were trimmed by 5 bases and 0 bases, with 16 bases remaining between them. The CDR3 has 16 residues. Here the CDR3 reads CASSPAGRETNYGYTF. CDR3 in DNA: TGTGCCAGCAGCCCAGCAGGCCGAGAAACTAACTATGGCTACACCTTC.

Points on this clone: At one boundary the junction diverges from the germline segment, which might be a read error. This rearrangement joins TRBV3-1 (or the pseudogene TRBV3-2) to TRBJ1-3; D is ambiguous. This CDR3 region has 15 residues. Germline lookup yields CDR1 LGHDT and CDR2 YNNKEL (reference sequence). CDR3 amino acids: CASSQDYGAGNTIYF. In DNA, the CDR3 is TGTGCCAGCAGCCAAGATTACGGAGCTGGAAATACCATATATTTT.

This clone was seen just once. The chain has TRBV16 and TRBJ2-5; 9 nucleotides match TRBD1. Germline V lookup: CDR1 KGHSY, CDR2 FQNENV. The CDR3 spans 14 residues. With 2 bases clipped from V and 5 bases from J, the junction kept 3 bases outside the gene matches. In DNA, the CDR3 is TGTGCCAGCAGCCAAGGGACAGGGTTTGAGACCCAGTACTTC. It translates to CASSQGTGFETQYF.

The chain couples TRBV25-1 to TRBJ2-3, with 10 positions matching TRBD2. CDR1 is MGHDK and CDR2 is SYGVNS in the germline V gene. Losses at the gene ends were 5 bases for V and 2 bases for J; bases not matched to a gene: 4. CDR3 length: 15 residues. Here the CDR3 reads CASSLAGANTDTQYF. As DNA, the CDR3 is TGTGCCAGCAGTCTAGCGGGGGCCAACACAGATACGCAGTATTTT.

The V call is TRBV19, the J call TRBJ1-2; TRBD1 matches 8 bases. The CDR3 is 14 residues long. Germline V gene lookup returns CDR1 LNHDA and CDR2 SQIVND (reference sequence). V shed 5 bases and J 6 bases; nucleotides not matched to a gene: 8. CDR3 sequence: CASSHRQGQDGYTF. The CDR3 DNA reads TGTGCCAGTAGTCACAGACAGGGGCAAGATGGCTACACCTTC.

The rearrangement uses TRBV6-5 and TRBJ1-2, with D unresolved. Germline-derived CDR1 and CDR2 are MNHEY and SVGAGI. The CDR3 loop spans 14 amino acids. With 6 bases removed from V and 4 bases from J, the gap between germline ends came to 15 bases. The CDR3 DNA is TGTGCCAGCAGCCGCTCCGGGTCCCTCTATGGCTACACCTTC. This codes for CASSRSGSLYGYTF.

About this clone: One junction end does not reproduce the germline sequence, and a read error may be involved. The chain joins TRBV27 to TRBJ2-1; 8 nucleotides line up with TRBD1. CDR1 MNHEY and CDR2 SMNVEV come from the germline V gene (reference sequence). CDR3 length: 17 residues. The CDR3 coding sequence is TGTGCCAGCAGTCTATCTCGGACAGGGACCTCCTACAATGAGCAGTTCTTC. It encodes CASSLSRTGTSYNEQFF.

V is TRBV12-3 or TRBV12-4 and J is TRBJ1-1; D possibly corresponds to TRBD1 (6 bases). The CDR3 loop spans 13 amino acids. V was cut by 7 bases and J by 5 bases, with 14 bases left in between. The CDR3 loop is CASTNRVRTEAFF. DNA for the CDR3: TGTGCCAGCACTAACAGGGTTAGGACTGAAGCTTTCTTT.

The chain recombines TRBV18 with TRBJ2-1, with D tentatively TRBD1 (5 bases). The CDR3 sequence is 17 residues long. V dropped 3 bases and J dropped 7 bases, with 22 bases sitting between them. The V gene's germline CDR1 is KGHSH and CDR2 LQKENI. CDR3 DNA sequence: TGTGCCAGCTCACCCATCCGGATCAGTAGGGGATTTAATGAGCAGTTCTTC. It translates to CASSPIRISRGFNEQFF.

J is TRBJ2-7 and V is TRBV18; TRBD2 aligns across 9 bases. CDR3 length: 15 residues. V dropped 6 bases and J dropped 3; count of bases not matched to a gene: 9. Germline-derived CDR1 and CDR2 are KGHSH and LQKENI. CDR3 nucleotides: TGTGCCAGCTCCCGGCTAGCGGGGTCCTACTACGAGCAGTACTTC. Translation gives CASSRLAGSYYEQYF.

This sequence joins TRBV11-2 and TRBJ2-2, with D unresolved. Germline CDR1 and CDR2: SGHAT and FQNNGV. With 2 bases removed from V and 5 bases from J, the gap between germline ends came to 12 bases. The CDR3 has 15 amino acids. The CDR3 loop reads CASSLNRVETGELFF. The CDR3, as DNA: TGTGCCAGCAGCTTAAACCGGGTAGAAACCGGGGAGCTGTTTTTT.

The CDR3 DNA reads TGCGCCAGCAGCCAGACTAGCGGGGTATACAATGAGCAGTTCTTC. It encodes CASSQTSGVYNEQFF. The gene calls are TRBV5-1 and TRBJ2-1; 11 bases map to TRBD2. The ends lost 4 bases at V and 4 bases at J; junction bases unmatched: 4. This CDR3 is built from 15 residues. Germline loops: CDR1 SGHRS, CDR2 YFSETQ. Based on the CDR3 plus reference TRBV5-1 and TRBJ2-1, the full variable domain is KAGVTQTPRYLIKTRGQQVTLSCSPISGHRSVSWYQQTPGQGLQFLFEYFSETQRNKGNFPGRFSGRQFSNSRSEMNVSTLELGDSALYLCASSQTSGVYNEQFFGPGTRLTVL.

This clone was detected a few times. This sequence joins TRBV3-1 (or the pseudogene TRBV3-2) and TRBJ2-7, with 7 bases aligning to TRBD1. With 0 bases clipped from V and 4 bases from J, the junction kept 3 bases outside the gene matches. Germline loops: CDR1 LGHDT, CDR2 YNNKEL (reference sequence). The CDR3 length is 14 residues. CDR3 sequence (DNA): TGTGCCAGCAGCCAAGACAACAGGGGTTACGAGCAGTACTTC. Its protein is CASSQDNRGYEQYF.

The gene calls are TRBV3-1 (or the pseudogene TRBV3-2) and TRBJ2-7, with TRBD2 as a possible D gene (5 bases). The CDR3 loop spans 12 amino acids. CDR1 LGHDT and CDR2 YNNKEL come from the germline V gene (reference sequence). V was trimmed by 4 bases and J by 5 bases, leaving 9 bases between them. CDR3 protein: CASSPDLDEQYF. Here the CDR3 DNA reads TGTGCCAGCAGCCCGGACTTGGACGAGCAGTACTTC.

This clone was observed a single time. This chain links TRBV24-1 with TRBJ2-1; 8 nucleotides line up with TRBD1. The trim removed 2 bases at V and 10 bases at J, leaving 15 bases unmatched. Germline lookup yields CDR1 KGHDR and CDR2 SFDVKD. This CDR3 contains 17 residues. In DNA form, the CDR3 reads TGTGCCACCAGTGATTGGGCTCCGGGACAGGTCCGTGGGGAGCAGTTCTTC. This encodes CATSDWAPGQVRGEQFF.